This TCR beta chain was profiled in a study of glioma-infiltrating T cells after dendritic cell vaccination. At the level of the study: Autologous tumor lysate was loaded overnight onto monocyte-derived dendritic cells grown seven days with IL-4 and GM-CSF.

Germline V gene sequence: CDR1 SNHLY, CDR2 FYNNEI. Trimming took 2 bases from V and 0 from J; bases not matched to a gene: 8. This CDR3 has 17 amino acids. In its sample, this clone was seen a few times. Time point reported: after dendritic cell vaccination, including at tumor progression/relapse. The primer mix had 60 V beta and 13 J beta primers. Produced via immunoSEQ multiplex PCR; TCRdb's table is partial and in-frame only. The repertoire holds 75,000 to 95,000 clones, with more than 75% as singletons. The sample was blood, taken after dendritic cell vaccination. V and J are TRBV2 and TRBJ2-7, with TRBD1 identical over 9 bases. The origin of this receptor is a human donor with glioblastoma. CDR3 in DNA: TGTGCCAGCAGTGAACCCCCCGGGACAGGGAGCTCCTACGAGCAGTACTTC. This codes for CASSEPPGTGSSYEQYF.